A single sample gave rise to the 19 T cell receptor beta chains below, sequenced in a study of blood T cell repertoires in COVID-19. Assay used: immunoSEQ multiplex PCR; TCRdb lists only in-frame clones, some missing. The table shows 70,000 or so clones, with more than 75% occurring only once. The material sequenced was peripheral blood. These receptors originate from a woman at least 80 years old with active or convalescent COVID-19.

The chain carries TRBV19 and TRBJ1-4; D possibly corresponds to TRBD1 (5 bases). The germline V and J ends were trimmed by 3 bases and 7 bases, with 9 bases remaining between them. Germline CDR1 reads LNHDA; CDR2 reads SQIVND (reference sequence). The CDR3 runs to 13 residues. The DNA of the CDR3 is TGTGCCAGTAGTATGGCAGGGTCTGAAAAACTGTTTTTT. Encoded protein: CASSMAGSEKLFF.

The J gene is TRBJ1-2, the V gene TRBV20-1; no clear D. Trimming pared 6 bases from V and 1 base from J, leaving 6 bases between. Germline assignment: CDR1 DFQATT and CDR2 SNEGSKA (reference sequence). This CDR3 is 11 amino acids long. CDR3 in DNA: TGCAGTGCCACCAGTAACTATGGCTACACCTTC. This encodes CSATSNYGYTF.

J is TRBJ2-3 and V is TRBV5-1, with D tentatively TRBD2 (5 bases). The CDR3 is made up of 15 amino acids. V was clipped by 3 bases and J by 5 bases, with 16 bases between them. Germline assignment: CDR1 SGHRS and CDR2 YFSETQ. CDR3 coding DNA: TGCGCCAGCAGCTCGAACGGGGATTTACTAGATACGCAGTATTTT. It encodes CASSSNGDLLDTQYF.

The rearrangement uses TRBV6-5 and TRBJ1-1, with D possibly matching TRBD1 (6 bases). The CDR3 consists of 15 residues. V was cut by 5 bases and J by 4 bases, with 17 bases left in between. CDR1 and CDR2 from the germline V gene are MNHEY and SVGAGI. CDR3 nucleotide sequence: TGTGCCAGCAGTAATCCGGACAGTGCGGGCACTGAAGCTTTCTTT. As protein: CASSNPDSAGTEAFF.

DNA for the CDR3: TGTGCCAGCAGTTCCAAGACAGGGTTGAGCTATGGCTACACCTTC. It yields the protein CASSSKTGLSYGYTF. The chain uses TRBV6-5 and TRBJ1-2; 7 nucleotides match TRBD1. The CDR3 is 15 amino acids. Trimming at V came to 4 bases and at J to 4 bases, leaving 9 bases not matched to a gene. The germline V gene has CDR1 MNHEY and CDR2 SVGAGI.

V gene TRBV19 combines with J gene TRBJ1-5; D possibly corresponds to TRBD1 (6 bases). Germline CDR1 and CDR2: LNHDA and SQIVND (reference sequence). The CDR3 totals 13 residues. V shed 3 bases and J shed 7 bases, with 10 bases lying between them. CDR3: CASSIRGGQPQHF. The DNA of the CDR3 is TGTGCCAGTAGTATCAGGGGCGGCCAGCCCCAGCATTTT.

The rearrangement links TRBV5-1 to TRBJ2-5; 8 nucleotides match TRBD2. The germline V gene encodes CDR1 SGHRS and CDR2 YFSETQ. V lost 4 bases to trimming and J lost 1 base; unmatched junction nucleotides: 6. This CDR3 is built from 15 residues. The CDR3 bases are TGCGCCAGCAGCCCCGAAGCGGGGGTCCAAGAGACCCAGTACTTC. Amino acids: CASSPEAGVQETQYF.

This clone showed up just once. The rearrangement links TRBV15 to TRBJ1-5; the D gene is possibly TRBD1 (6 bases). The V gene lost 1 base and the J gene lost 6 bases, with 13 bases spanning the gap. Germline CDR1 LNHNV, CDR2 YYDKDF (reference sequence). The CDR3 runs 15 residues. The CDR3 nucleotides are TGTGCCACCAGCAGAGGTCGGGGGGGCACTCAGCCCCAGCATTTT. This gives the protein CATSRGRGGTQPQHF.

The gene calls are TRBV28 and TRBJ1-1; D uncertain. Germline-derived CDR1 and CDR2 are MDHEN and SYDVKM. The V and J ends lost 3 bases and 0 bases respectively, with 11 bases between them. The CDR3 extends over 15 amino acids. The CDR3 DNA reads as TGTGCCAGCAGTTTTACGGGGTCATTGAACACTGAAGCTTTCTTT. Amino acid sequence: CASSFTGSLNTEAFF.

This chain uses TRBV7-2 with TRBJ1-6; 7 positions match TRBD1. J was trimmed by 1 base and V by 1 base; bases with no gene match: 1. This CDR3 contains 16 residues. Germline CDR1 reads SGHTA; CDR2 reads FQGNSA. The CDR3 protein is CASSLDRGSYNSPLHF. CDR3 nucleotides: TGTGCCAGCAGCTTAGACAGGGGTTCCTATAATTCACCCCTCCACTTT.

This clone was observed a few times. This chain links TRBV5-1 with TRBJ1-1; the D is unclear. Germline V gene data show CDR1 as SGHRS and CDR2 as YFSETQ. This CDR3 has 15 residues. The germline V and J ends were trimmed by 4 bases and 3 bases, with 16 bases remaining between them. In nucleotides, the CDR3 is TGCGCCAGCAGCCCCCGGGGAGGGTTAGACACTGAAGCTTTCTTT. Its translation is CASSPRGGLDTEAFF.

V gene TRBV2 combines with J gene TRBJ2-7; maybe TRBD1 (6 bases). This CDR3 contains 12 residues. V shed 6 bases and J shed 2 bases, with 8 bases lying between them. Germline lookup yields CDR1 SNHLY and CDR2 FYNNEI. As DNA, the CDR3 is TGTGCCAGCAGCTGGGACACCTACGAGCAGTACTTC. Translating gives CASSWDTYEQYF.

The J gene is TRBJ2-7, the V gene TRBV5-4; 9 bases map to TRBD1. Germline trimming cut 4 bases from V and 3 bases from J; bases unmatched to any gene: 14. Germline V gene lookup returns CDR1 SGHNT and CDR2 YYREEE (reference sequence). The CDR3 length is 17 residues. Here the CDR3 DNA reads TGTGCCAGCAGCCACCGGGACAGGGCGGATCGGGACTACGAGCAGTACTTC. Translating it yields CASSHRDRADRDYEQYF.

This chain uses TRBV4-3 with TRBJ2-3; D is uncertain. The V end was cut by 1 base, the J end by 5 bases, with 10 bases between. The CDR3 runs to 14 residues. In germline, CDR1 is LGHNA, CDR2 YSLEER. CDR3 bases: TGCGCCAGCAGCCAAGGCCGCCAGGTAGATACGCAGTATTTT. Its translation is CASSQGRQVDTQYF.

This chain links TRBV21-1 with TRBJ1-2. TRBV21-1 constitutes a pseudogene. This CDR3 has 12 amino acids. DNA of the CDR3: TGTGCCAGCAGCCCCCGGGACTATGGCTACACCTTC. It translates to CASSPRDYGYTF.

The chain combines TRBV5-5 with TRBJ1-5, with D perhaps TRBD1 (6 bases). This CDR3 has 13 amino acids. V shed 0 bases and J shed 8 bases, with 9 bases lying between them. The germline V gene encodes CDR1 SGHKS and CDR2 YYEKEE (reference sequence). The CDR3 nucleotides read TGTGCCAGCAGCTTGGCCGCAGGGGAGCCCCAGCATTTT. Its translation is CASSLAAGEPQHF.

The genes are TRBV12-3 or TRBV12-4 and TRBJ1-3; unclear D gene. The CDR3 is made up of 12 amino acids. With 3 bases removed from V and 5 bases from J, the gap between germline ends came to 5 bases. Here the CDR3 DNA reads TGTGCCAGCAGTTTTCCCAGAAACACCATATATTTT. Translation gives CASSFPRNTIYF.

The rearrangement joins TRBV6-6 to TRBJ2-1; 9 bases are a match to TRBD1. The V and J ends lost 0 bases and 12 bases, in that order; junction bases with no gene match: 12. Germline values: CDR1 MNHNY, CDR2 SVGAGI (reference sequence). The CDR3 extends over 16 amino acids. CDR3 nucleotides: TGTGCCAGCAGTTACTCACCGGGACAGGGATTAATGAGGCAGTTCTTC. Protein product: CASSYSPGQGLMRQFF.

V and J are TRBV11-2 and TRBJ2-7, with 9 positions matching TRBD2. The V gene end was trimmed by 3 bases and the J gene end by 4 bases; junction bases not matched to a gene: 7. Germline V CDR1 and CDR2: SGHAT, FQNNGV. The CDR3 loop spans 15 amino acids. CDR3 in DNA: TGTGCCAGCAGCTTCTCTAGCGGGGAGGGATACGAGCAGTACTTC. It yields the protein CASSFSSGEGYEQYF.